What follows is one T cell receptor (beta chain) and its context. This specimen belongs to a study of T cells in Graves' hyperthyroidism and ophthalmopathy. TCR beta CDR3 regions were amplified from RNA transcripts. In the first-round RT-PCR of the TCR CDR3, the HTBI primer set was used. TCRdb recomputed calls from the multiplex PCR reads with MiXCR, one row per CDR3 protein. Of 640,000 or so distinct CDR3 sequences in the sample, about 14% are singletons; the top ten hold 4.3%. Sequencing was done on a sample of blood. This receptor was obtained from a middle-aged woman with Graves' ophthalmopathy.

The CDR3 sequence: CASSSTPYSYEQYF. In DNA, the CDR3 is TGTGCCAGCAGCTCGACGCCGTACTCCTACGAGCAGTACTTC. V gene TRBV5-4 combines with J gene TRBJ2-7; D gene ambiguous. Per germline, CDR1 SGHNT and CDR2 YYREEE (reference sequence). This CDR3 spans 14 amino acids. V lost 3 bases to trimming and J lost 0 bases, with 10 bases between them.